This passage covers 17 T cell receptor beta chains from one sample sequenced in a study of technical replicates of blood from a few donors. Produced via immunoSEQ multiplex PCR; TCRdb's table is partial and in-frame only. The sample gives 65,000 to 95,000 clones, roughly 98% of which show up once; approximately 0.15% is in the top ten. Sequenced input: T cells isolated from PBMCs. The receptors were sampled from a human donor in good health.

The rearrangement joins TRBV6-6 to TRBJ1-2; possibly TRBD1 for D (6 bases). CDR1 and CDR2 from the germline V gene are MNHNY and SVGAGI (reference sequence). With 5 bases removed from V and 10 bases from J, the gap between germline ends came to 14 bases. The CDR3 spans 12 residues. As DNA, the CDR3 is TGTGCCAGCAGTAGGGAGGGGGGGATCTACACCTTC. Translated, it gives CASSREGGIYTF.

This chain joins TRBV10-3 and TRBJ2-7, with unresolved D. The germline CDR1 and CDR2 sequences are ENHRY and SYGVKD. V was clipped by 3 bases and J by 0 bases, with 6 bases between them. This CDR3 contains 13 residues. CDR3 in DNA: TGTGCCATCAGTGATCTTAGCTCCTACGAGCAGTACTTC. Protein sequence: CAISDLSSYEQYF.

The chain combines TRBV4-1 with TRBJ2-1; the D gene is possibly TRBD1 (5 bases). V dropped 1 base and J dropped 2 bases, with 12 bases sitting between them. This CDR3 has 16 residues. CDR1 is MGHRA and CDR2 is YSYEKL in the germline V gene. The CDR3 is CASSQGGGFAYNEQFF. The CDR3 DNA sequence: TGCGCCAGCAGCCAAGGGGGCGGCTTCGCCTACAATGAGCAGTTCTTC.

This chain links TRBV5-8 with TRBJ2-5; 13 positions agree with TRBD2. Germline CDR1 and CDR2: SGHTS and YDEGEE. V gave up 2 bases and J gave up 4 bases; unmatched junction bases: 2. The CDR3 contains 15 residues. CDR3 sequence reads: CASSFRTSGGETQYF. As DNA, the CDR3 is TGTGCCAGCAGCTTCAGGACTAGCGGGGGAGAGACCCAGTACTTC.

CDR3 protein: CASSFGSGSMETQYF. The CDR3 DNA sequence: TGTGCCAGCAGCTTCGGGAGCGGGAGCATGGAGACCCAGTACTTC. The chain combines TRBV7-9 with TRBJ2-5; 8 bases align to TRBD2. From germline, CDR1 is SEHNR and CDR2 FQNEAQ (reference sequence). Trimming at V came to 3 bases and at J to 5 bases, leaving 8 bases not matched to a gene. This CDR3 region has 15 residues. Combining the CDR3 with reference TRBV7-9 and TRBJ2-5 gives the whole variable domain DTGVSQNPRHKITKRGQNVTFRCDPISEHNRLYWYRQTLGQGPEFLTYFQNEAQLEKSRLLSDRFSAERPKGSFSTLEIQRTEQGDSAMYLCASSFGSGSMETQYFGPGTRLLVL.

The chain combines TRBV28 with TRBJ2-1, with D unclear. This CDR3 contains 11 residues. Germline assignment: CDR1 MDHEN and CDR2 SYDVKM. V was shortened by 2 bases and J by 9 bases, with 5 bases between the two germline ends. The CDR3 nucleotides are TGTGCCAGCAGTTTACGGAGTGAGCAGTTCTTC. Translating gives CASSLRSEQFF.

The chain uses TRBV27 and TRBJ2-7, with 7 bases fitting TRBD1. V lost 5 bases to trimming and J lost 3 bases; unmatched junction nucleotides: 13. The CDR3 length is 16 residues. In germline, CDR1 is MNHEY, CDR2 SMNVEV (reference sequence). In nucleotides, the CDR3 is TGTGCCAGCAGTGACCAACAGGGGATCCGAGTCTACGAGCAGTACTTC. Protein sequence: CASSDQQGIRVYEQYF.

CDR3 sequence reads: CASSIQGETQYF. In nucleotides, the CDR3 is TGTGCCAGTAGTATCCAGGGGGAGACCCAGTACTTC. The gene calls are TRBV19 and TRBJ2-5; perhaps TRBD1 as D (6 bases). CDR1 LNHDA and CDR2 SQIVND come from the germline V gene (reference sequence). V lost 3 bases to trimming and J lost 5 bases, with 7 bases between them. The CDR3 sequence is 12 residues long.

The CDR3 DNA follows: TGCAGCGTTTCCGGGAGATTTAAGGGCACAGATACGCAGTATTTT. Residues: CSVSGRFKGTDTQYF. The chain recombines TRBV29-1 with TRBJ2-3; D is possibly TRBD2 (6 bases). The CDR3 runs 15 residues. The germline V gene has CDR1 SQVTM and CDR2 ANQGSEA. V lost 5 bases and J 1 base, leaving 16 bases between the germline ends.

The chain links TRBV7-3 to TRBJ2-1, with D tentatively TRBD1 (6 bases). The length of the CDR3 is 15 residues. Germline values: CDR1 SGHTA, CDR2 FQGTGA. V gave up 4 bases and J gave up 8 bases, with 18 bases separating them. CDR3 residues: CASSSPSGTRHEQFF. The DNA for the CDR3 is TGTGCCAGCAGCTCCCCCTCCGGGACACGGCATGAGCAGTTCTTC.

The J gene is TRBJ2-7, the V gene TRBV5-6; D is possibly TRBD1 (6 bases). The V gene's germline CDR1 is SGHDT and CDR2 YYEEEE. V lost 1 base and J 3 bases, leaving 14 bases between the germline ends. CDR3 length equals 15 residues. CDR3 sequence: CASSLYGTLIYEQYF. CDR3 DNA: TGTGCCAGCAGCTTGTACGGGACACTCATCTACGAGCAGTACTTC.

The CDR3 sequence is CASSSTGLGGYTF. In DNA, the CDR3 is TGTGCCAGCAGTTCGACAGGGTTGGGAGGCTACACCTTC. The chain links TRBV6-5 to TRBJ1-2; 7 nucleotides align to TRBD1. The CDR3 length is 13 residues. Trimming removed 4 bases from V and 8 bases from J; junction bases left unmatched: 7. Germline V lookup: CDR1 MNHEY, CDR2 SVGAGI.

The CDR3 sequence: CASRDRGYQETQYF. In nucleotides, the CDR3 is TGCGCCAGCAGGGACAGGGGTTACCAAGAGACCCAGTACTTC. The chain uses TRBV10-2 and TRBJ2-5; TRBD1 matches at 9 bases. The CDR3 consists of 14 residues. Germline CDR1 and CDR2: WSHSY and SAAADI. Trimming took 6 bases from V and 0 from J; bases not matched to a gene: 2.

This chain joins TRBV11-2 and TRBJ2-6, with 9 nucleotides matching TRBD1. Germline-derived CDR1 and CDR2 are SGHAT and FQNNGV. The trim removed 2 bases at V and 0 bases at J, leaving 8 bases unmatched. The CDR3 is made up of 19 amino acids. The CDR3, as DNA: TGTGCCAGCAGCTTACTGGGAGACAGGGGGGTCTCTGGGGCCAACGTCCTGACTTTC. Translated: CASSLLGDRGVSGANVLTF.

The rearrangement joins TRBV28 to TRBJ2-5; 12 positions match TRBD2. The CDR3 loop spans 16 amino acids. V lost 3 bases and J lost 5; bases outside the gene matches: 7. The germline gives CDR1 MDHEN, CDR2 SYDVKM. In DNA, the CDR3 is TGTGCCAGCAGTTTCCCTAGCGGGAGGGTGGGGGAGACCCAGTACTTC. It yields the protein CASSFPSGRVGETQYF.

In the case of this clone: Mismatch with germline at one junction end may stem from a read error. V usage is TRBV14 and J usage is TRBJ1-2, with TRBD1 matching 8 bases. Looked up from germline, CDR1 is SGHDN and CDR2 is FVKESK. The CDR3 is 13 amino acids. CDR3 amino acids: CASSQGQGYGYTF. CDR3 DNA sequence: TGTGCCAGCAGTCAAGGACAGGGCTATGGCTACACCTTC.

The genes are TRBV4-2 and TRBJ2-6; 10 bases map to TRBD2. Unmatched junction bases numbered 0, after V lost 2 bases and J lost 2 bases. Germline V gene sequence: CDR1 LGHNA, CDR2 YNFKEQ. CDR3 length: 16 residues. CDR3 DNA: TGTGCCAGCAGCCAACTAGCGGGAGCTGGGGCCAACGTCCTGACTTTC. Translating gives CASSQLAGAGANVLTF.